The T cell receptor beta chain described here comes from a study of Ad26.COV2.S vaccination and SARS-CoV-2 variants. Study results and caveats: Using TCR breadth and depth analyses may have led to underestimated total T cell responses. Reportedly, after vaccination the spike-specific CD8+ and CD4+ T cell responses displayed substantial breadth.

CDR3 length equals 13 residues. The germline V gene encodes CDR1 SGHDT and CDR2 YYEEEE. Trimming pared 0 bases from V and 8 bases from J, leaving 11 bases between. Treatment meaning: around 19 received Ad26.COV2.S at low or high dose, single or two shots; roughly five received placebo; per-sample allocation not given. Vaccine and placebo recipients were sampled on day 63 after the first injection. Details on this clone: Its antigen is currently unknown.

Only in-frame clones appear in the TCRdb table, and some are missing; sequencing was by immunoSEQ multiplex PCR. Here the sample spans 200,000 to 250,000 clones, approximately 88% being singletons. This receptor was obtained from a person aged 18-60 years who received the Ad26.COV2.S COVID-19 vaccine or a placebo. The chain joins TRBV5-6 to TRBJ1-2; D may be TRBD1 (6 bases). Sequenced material: peripheral blood, taken in a trial of Ad26.COV2.S vaccine versus placebo. CDR3 coding DNA: TGTGCCAGCAGCTTGGGCCACAGGGAAGGCTACACCTTC. It encodes CASSLGHREGYTF.